This T cell receptor beta chain was obtained from a study of early T cells in non-severe SARS-CoV-2 infection (dated by TCRdb to the early 2020s). General notes on the study: Because TCR sequencing relied on bulk RNA taken from unsorted whole blood, pairing of alpha and beta chains was not possible.

In its sample, this clonotype was seen many times. Its specific antigen is unknown. Qualities for individual bases were not recorded, and no much larger clone is one base off. The library was obtained by 5' RACE. TCRdb lists the instrument as NextSeq 500. In the TCR library protocol, unique molecular identifiers were attached to individual cDNA molecules to correct for PCR bias and sequencing error. Both TCR alpha and beta chains were sequenced, and tight co-correlation was observed between alpha and beta sequence abundances in each sample. As for the authors' bioinformatics: Decombinator V4 was used to perform V gene, J gene and CDR3 annotation of TCR sequences. Expanded TCRs were defined as changing significantly between any two time points under a Poisson model with p below 0.0001. TCR abundances were normalised to the total number of TCRs sequenced in each sample and reported as counts per million. MAIT TCRs were defined by TRAV1-2 paired with TRAJ12, TRAJ20 or TRAJ33, and iNKT TCRs by TRAV10 paired with TRAJ18. VDJdb, accessed 1 November 2021, was searched for CMV, EBV and SARS-CoV-2 annotated TCRs, excluding TCRs annotated for multiple antigens. Starting from the raw public reads, TCRdb applied fastp trimming at Q25, assembled clones with MiXCR and retained in-frame beta chains. Each record represents a unique CDR3 protein, reported with the most common genes and DNA among its rows. These V and J calls are TCRdb output, not the study's own analysis. This sample comprises about 48,000 distinct CDR3 sequences, 5% to 5.5% of them detected only once. About 5% of the sample is in the top ten clones.

General findings and caveats noted by the study authors: VDJdb matching was skewed toward anti-spike CD8 responses and likely underestimated virus-specific expansions, missing private and CD4 specificities.

From the germline V gene (reference sequence), CDR1 is LGHDT and CDR2 is YNNKEL. The CDR3 sequence holds 16 residues, the cysteine and phenylalanine included. Only the CDR3 part of the read is kept: 48 bases, read in frame from the first base. At the junction V is shortened by 0 bases and J by 4 bases, with 13 bases in between. A case-control design nested within a healthcare worker cohort in London, UK, was used, with weekly nasopharyngeal swab PCR tests and blood sampling performed. Healthcare workers were recruited between 23 and 31 March 2020, during the week of the UK lockdown, and were followed weekly for up to roughly 15 weeks.

This TCR was recovered from an adult who was a healthcare worker with PCR-confirmed SARS-CoV-2 infection or an uninfected control (not recorded which). The sequence links TRBV3-1 to TRBJ2-1; the D gene identity is not certain. The material sequenced was whole blood, taken at baseline. The nucleotide sequence is given as TGTGCCAGCAGCCAAGATATGGCCGCGAGGTACAATGAGCAGTTCTTC. The encoded protein is CASSQDMAARYNEQFF.